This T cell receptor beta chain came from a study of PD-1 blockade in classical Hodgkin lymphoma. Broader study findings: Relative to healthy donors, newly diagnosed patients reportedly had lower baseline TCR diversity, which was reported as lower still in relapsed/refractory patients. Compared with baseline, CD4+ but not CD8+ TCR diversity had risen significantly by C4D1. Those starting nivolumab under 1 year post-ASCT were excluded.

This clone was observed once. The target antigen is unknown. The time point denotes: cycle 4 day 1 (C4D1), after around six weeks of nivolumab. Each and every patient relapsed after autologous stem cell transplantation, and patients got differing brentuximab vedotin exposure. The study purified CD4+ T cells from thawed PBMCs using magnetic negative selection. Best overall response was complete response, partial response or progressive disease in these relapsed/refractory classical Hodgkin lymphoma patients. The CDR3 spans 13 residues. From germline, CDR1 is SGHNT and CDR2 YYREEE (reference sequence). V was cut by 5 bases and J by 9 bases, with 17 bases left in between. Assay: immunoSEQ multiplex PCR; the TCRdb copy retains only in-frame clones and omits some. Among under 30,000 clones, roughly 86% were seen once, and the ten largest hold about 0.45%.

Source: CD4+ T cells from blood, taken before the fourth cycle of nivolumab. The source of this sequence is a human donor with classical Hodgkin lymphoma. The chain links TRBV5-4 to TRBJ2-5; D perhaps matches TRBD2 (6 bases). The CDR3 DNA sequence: TGTGCCAGCAGTCCGGGACCCCCGGGGGCCCAGTACTTC. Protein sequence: CASSPGPPGAQYF.